These 10 T cell receptor beta chains came from one sample sequenced in a study of response to subunit inactivated influenza vaccine. TCRdb passed the RT-PCR reads through MiXCR, listing each CDR3 protein once. The sample lists under 850,000 distinct CDR3 sequences; roughly 18% were seen once. The sequenced sample was PBMCs from blood, obtained roughly 5 days after vaccination. These receptors all come from a middle-aged man who received an inactivated influenza vaccine.

This clonotype was seen only a few times. The J gene is TRBJ2-3, the V gene TRBV28; 8 bases are shared with TRBD1. The CDR3 is made up of 16 amino acids. Germline values: CDR1 MDHEN, CDR2 SYDVKM. V was clipped by 2 bases and J by 1 base; unmatched bases: 5. The CDR3 DNA follows: TGTGCCAGCAGTTTAAGTGGACAGGGCGGCACAGATACGCAGTATTTT. This gives the protein CASSLSGQGGTDTQYF.

This clonotype was observed many times. This chain connects TRBV12-3 or TRBV12-4 to TRBJ1-6; D is perhaps TRBD1 (5 bases). V was shortened by 6 bases and J by 7 bases, with 10 bases between the two germline ends. The CDR3 runs 13 residues. The CDR3 protein is CASSPWGNSPLHF. In DNA, the CDR3 is TGTGCCAGCAGCCCATGGGGGAATTCACCCCTCCACTTT.

V usage is TRBV6-1 and J usage is TRBJ1-2; D may be TRBD1 (6 bases). The V gene's germline CDR1 is MNHNS and CDR2 SASEGT. Trimming cost V 9 bases and J 1 base, with 12 bases left between them. CDR3 size: 13 residues. CDR3 sequence: CASTDSYNYGYTF. The CDR3 region has the DNA TGTGCCAGTACGGACAGCTATAACTATGGCTACACCTTC.

A few counts support this clonotype. The chain links TRBV10-3 to TRBJ2-7, with unresolved D. Trimming removed 10 bases from V and 2 bases from J, with 12 bases in between. The CDR3 totals 12 residues. Germline V gives CDR1 ENHRY, CDR2 SYGVKD. CDR3: CATTGETYEQYF. As DNA, the CDR3 is TGTGCCACTACCGGCGAGACCTACGAGCAGTACTTC.

This clonotype was detected a few times. V usage is TRBV29-1 and J usage is TRBJ1-4, with TRBD1 identical over 10 bases. The CDR3 runs 14 residues. The ends lost 4 bases at V and 8 bases at J; junction bases unmatched: 7. The germline gives CDR1 SQVTM, CDR2 ANQGSEA. This CDR3 is CSVALGQGYEKLFF. CDR3 coding DNA: TGCAGCGTTGCCCTGGGACAGGGGTACGAAAAACTGTTTTTT.

V usage is TRBV7-2 and J usage is TRBJ2-1, with 10 bases lining up with TRBD2. The CDR3 runs 15 residues. CDR1 and CDR2 (germline): SGHTA, FQGNSA. Trimming removed 1 base from V and 7 bases from J; junction bases left unmatched: 4. CDR3 DNA: TGTGCCAGCAGCTTAGTCAGCGGGGGGGCTAATGAGCAGTTCTTC. It is translated as CASSLVSGGANEQFF.

This clonotype was seen just once. CDR3 bases: TGTGCCAGCAGTTTAAGGGCAACGAGCTCCTATAATTCACCCCTCCACTTT. It encodes CASSLRATSSYNSPLHF. The rearrangement uses TRBV27 and TRBJ1-6; D not certain. The CDR3 covers 17 residues. Germline values: CDR1 MNHEY, CDR2 SMNVEV (reference sequence). The V end lost 2 bases, the J end lost 0 bases, and 11 bases lay between the germline ends.

This clonotype was observed many times. CDR3 sequence (DNA): TGTGCCACCAGTGATACGACTAGCGGGCTCCCTACGCAGTATTTT. Translation: CATSDTTSGLPTQYF. V usage is TRBV24-1 and J usage is TRBJ2-3; 10 nucleotides line up with TRBD2. This CDR3 has 15 amino acids. The germline V gene has CDR1 KGHDR and CDR2 SFDVKD. The junction had 7 bases not matched to a gene; V was cut back by 3 bases and J by 8 bases.

This clonotype came up a few times. The CDR3 here is CASSPRVRTGLRGSYNSPLHF. The CDR3 DNA follows: TGTGCCAGCAGTCCGCGAGTGAGGACAGGACTGAGAGGATCCTATAATTCACCCCTCCACTTT. V usage is TRBV6-2 or TRBV6-3 and J usage is TRBJ1-6, with 7 bases lining up with TRBD1. The trim removed 5 bases at V and 1 base at J, leaving 20 bases unmatched. The CDR3 has 21 residues. Germline CDR1 MNHEY, CDR2 SVGEGT.

Remarks on this clonotype: The junction departs from the called germline gene at one end, perhaps through a read error. This rearrangement joins TRBV20-1 to TRBJ2-7; 9 bases are shared with TRBD1. CDR3 length: 14 amino acids. Germline V gene sequence: CDR1 DFQATT, CDR2 SNEGSKA (reference sequence). The chain's CDR3 is CSVEPGQGLNEQHF. In nucleotides, the CDR3 is TGCAGTGTTGAACCGGGACAGGGTCTAAACGAGCAGCACTTC.